This T cell receptor beta chain was captured by sequencing in a study of shared clonotypes between healthy human individuals (dated by TCRdb to 2018 to 2020). About the investigation overall: The cohort comprised a couple of women and a few men aged 18 to 49 years. For each donor, CD4 naive and CD4 memory were each given three plates, CD8 naive was given two plates, and CD8 memory was given one plate. Per donor, leukapheresis produced somewhere between about 0.94 and 9 billion PBMCs. To increase sequencing depth and limit assay-specific biases, different laboratories used diverse techniques to prepare libraries and sequence TCR repertoires. To estimate repertoire size and how much clonotype sharing occurs between individuals, the study deeply sequenced the blood TCR repertoires of several healthy adults.

General findings and caveats noted by the study authors: Incomplete sequencing was indicated by rarefaction of sorted-subset datasets, despite the large sequencing depth. Only blood was sampled, and tissue TCR repertoires likely differ from those in blood. Compared with non-shared clonotypes, the clonotypes found in all four sorted-subset donors had higher generation probabilities. Naive subsets generally had larger estimated clonotype richness than memory subsets. Pairwise subsampling indicated that sequencing depth was expected to affect the degree of clonotype sharing among donors. The genetic and exposure-history diversity represented was limited by the small number of donors. Across a handful of donors, approximately 5% of naive CD4, 3.5% of naive CD8, 2.3% of memory CD4, and over 0.35% of memory CD8 clonotypes were shared.

Turning to this clone: Its antigen is not yet known. No base quality values were provided; no much bigger clone lies one nucleotide off.

The donors were healthy, HIV-negative adults who had no recently reported acute infections or vaccinations. All donors were Caucasian adults living in Nashville, Tennessee, USA. CD4+ T cells were enriched through magnetic negative selection, after which naive cells were positively selected on CD45RA and the remaining negative fraction served as the memory subset. Blood was obtained by leukapheresis, after which PBMCs were separated by Ficoll-Histopaque density gradient centrifugation and cryopreserved in liquid nitrogen vapor phase. Analytical flow cytometry was used to check the purity and quantity of each magnetically sorted T cell population. Each sorted fraction had its genomic DNA isolated and then quantified by UV absorbance on a Nanodrop 2000c. TCR CDR3 regions were amplified from genomic DNA by multiplex PCR using the deep immunoSEQ assay. Extracted genomic DNA from each cell subset was distributed evenly across all wells of several immunoSEQ 96-well plates, and each plate was treated as a replicate. For sorted subsets, each replicate PCR was loaded with 200 ng genomic DNA, equivalent to approximately 33,000 T cell genomes. The purified libraries were quantified using a Qubit 3.0 fluorometer, sized with a Bioanalyzer 2100, and then quantified again using the KAPA Library Quantification kit. A separate single-read 150-cycle Illumina NextSeq 550 flow cell was used to sequence each immunoSEQ 96-well plate. As for the authors' bioinformatics: Because the immunoSEQ output held only junctional sequences and lacked quality scores, the filtering could not match the filtering applied to full-length reads. To assign V/J genes and CDR3, sequences were annotated using PyIR, a Python wrapper for IgBLAST v1.9, with IMGT germline references. Any read was removed if the V/J assignment was weak (E-value above 1e-6), the CDR3 was missing, or the read contained stop codons, out-of-frame junctions, or ambiguous translated residues. A V3J clonotype was defined by an identical inferred V gene, J gene, and CDR3 amino acid sequence. To compute the percentage overlap between repertoires, the number of shared unique clonotypes was divided by the size of the smaller repertoire. RTK rarefaction, the Chao1 estimator, and Recon v2.1 estimates of unobserved clonotypes were used to assess repertoire richness. Generation probabilities were computed with OLGA for all TCRbeta clonotypes obtained by the gDNA method from a handful of donors. TCRdb re-hosts the immuneACCESS table, in-frame sequences only. Its copies lack some clones; in the studies checked, an unresolved V gene accounts for under half of them, and the cause for the rest is not known. V and J calls and clone size are as listed in that table; D and trimming were resolved from the DNA. The sample yields under 1,100,000 clones; about four fifths were counted once. Clones ranked in the top ten supply 0.5% to 0.65% of the sample.

The TCR was taken from a man aged 18 to 29 in good health. Some clones in this sample may be carry-over from other donors' samples. Specimen: memory CD4+ T cells from PBMCs. Interpreted using the paper, the cell subset or site label stands for: CD45RA-negative fraction.

The DNA is TGCGCCAGCAGCCCGGAGGCCAGACAGGCAGGGAATGAGCAGTTCTTC. It translates to CASSPEARQAGNEQFF. The rearrangement joined TRBV5-1 to TRBJ2-1; TRBD1 is possibly the D segment (6 matching bases). V lost 4 bases and J lost 7 bases; the stretch between them is 21 bases long. The CDR3 runs 16 amino acids, cysteine and phenylalanine included. This entry keeps only the CDR3 DNA: 48 bases, framed from base 1. Looking up the germline V gene yields CDR1 SGHRS and CDR2 YFSETQ.